The 16 T cell receptor beta chains below all came from one sample that was sequenced in a study of monozygotic twins with cystic fibrosis. Some clones are missing from TCRdb's copy, which holds only in-frame ones; the method was immunoSEQ multiplex PCR. The sample yields 34,000 or so clones, around nine tenths seen once. Sequencing was performed on blood. The receptor source for this set is a boy aged 2 to 9 with cystic fibrosis.

This clone was seen a few times. The chain combines TRBV7-3 with TRBJ2-7; 10 positions match TRBD2. The V gene end was trimmed by 4 bases and the J gene end by 0 bases; junction bases not matched to a gene: 3. Germline CDR1 and CDR2: SGHTA and FQGTGA. This CDR3 spans 15 amino acids. The CDR3 spells CASSSLAGPSYEQYF. The CDR3 bases are TGTGCCAGCAGCTCACTAGCGGGGCCCTCCTACGAGCAGTACTTC.

The V and J genes are TRBV7-9 and TRBJ2-7; no clear D gene. The CDR3 is 15 residues long. The V end was cut by 1 base, the J end by 2 bases, with 12 bases between. Germline CDR1 reads SEHNR; CDR2 reads FQNEAQ (reference sequence). The CDR3 region is CASSLVGLGAYEQYF. DNA of the CDR3: TGTGCCAGCAGCTTAGTAGGGCTCGGCGCCTACGAGCAGTACTTC. The entire variable domain, with the rest obtained from reference TRBV7-9 and TRBJ2-7, is as follows: DTGVSQNPRHKITKRGQNVTFRCDPISEHNRLYWYRQTLGQGPEFLTYFQNEAQLEKSRLLSDRFSAERPKGSFSTLEIQRTEQGDSAMYLCASSLVGLGAYEQYFGPGTRLTVT.

The gene calls are TRBV27 and TRBJ1-3; 8 nucleotides agree with TRBD1. From germline, CDR1 is MNHEY and CDR2 SMNVEV (reference sequence). The CDR3 totals 14 residues. V trimming: 6 bases; J trimming: 3 bases; junction bases outside the gene matches: 4. The CDR3 loop is CASRRQGFGNTIYF. CDR3 DNA sequence: TGTGCCAGCAGGAGACAGGGGTTTGGAAACACCATATATTTT.

V is TRBV6-5 and J is TRBJ1-5, with D tentatively TRBD1 (5 bases). V gave up 0 bases and J gave up 3 bases, with 9 bases separating them. The germline gives CDR1 MNHEY, CDR2 SVGAGI. The CDR3 runs to 15 residues. The CDR3 sequence: CASSYSGGINQPQHF. The CDR3 region has the DNA TGTGCCAGCAGTTACTCCGGGGGTATCAATCAGCCCCAGCATTTT.

The chain links TRBV6-5 to TRBJ1-3; 7 nucleotides line up with TRBD1. Trimming cost V 7 bases and J 0 bases; bases outside gene matches: 3. CDR1 MNHEY and CDR2 SVGAGI come from the germline V gene. This CDR3 contains 14 residues. The CDR3 DNA is TGTGCCAGCAAGGGGACAGTCTCTGGAAACACCATATATTTT. Amino acids: CASKGTVSGNTIYF.

CDR3 sequence: CASSELGLYISNQPQHF. The CDR3 nucleotides read TGTGCCAGCAGTGAATTGGGGTTGTACATTAGCAATCAGCCCCAGCATTTT. This chain uses TRBV2 with TRBJ1-5; D is uncertain. Deletions cut 2 bases from V and 0 bases from J, with 14 bases between. CDR1 and CDR2 (germline): SNHLY, FYNNEI. The CDR3 spans 17 residues.

The rearrangement joins TRBV7-6 to TRBJ1-2; D perhaps matches TRBD1 (6 bases). The CDR3 length is 11 residues. Germline CDR1 and CDR2: SGHVS and FNYEAQ. V lost 11 bases, J lost 4 bases, and 11 bases lay in between. The CDR3 nucleotides read TGTGCCGCCGGGGGCAGCTATGGCTACACCTTC. Protein sequence: CAAGGSYGYTF.

This chain joins TRBV5-4 and TRBJ2-1; 8 bases line up with TRBD1. CDR1 is SGHNT and CDR2 is YYREEE in the germline V gene (reference sequence). This CDR3 spans 16 amino acids. The J segment lost 7 bases and the V segment lost 0 bases, leaving 9 bases of the junction unmatched. For the CDR3, the DNA is TGTGCCAGCAGCTTGGCCCTGCGGAGACAGGGGAATGAGCAGTTCTTC. Translated: CASSLALRRQGNEQFF.

The J gene is TRBJ1-2, the V gene TRBV5-1; D is perhaps TRBD1 (6 bases). Germline CDR1 and CDR2: SGHRS and YFSETQ. Deletions cut 1 base from V and 0 bases from J, with 19 bases between. This CDR3 is 18 amino acids long. CDR3 in amino acids: CASSLYDKRQDPNYGYTF. CDR3 in DNA: TGCGCCAGCAGCTTGTATGACAAGCGACAGGACCCTAACTATGGCTACACCTTC.

The chain is built from TRBV19 and TRBJ2-1; 8 bases align to TRBD1. The CDR3 totals 16 residues. The trim removed 4 bases at V and 1 base at J, leaving 6 bases unmatched. Germline V gene sequence: CDR1 LNHDA, CDR2 SQIVND (reference sequence). The CDR3 spells CASSSLQGVSYNEQFF. The CDR3 bases are TGTGCCAGTAGTAGTCTACAGGGGGTATCCTACAATGAGCAGTTCTTC.

CDR3 sequence: CASSSGSIHGLAGVWGDTQYF. The CDR3 region has the DNA TGCGCCAGCAGCTCGGGGTCGATACATGGACTAGCGGGGGTCTGGGGAGATACGCAGTATTTT. The V and J genes are TRBV5-1 and TRBJ2-3, with 13 bases matching TRBD2. This CDR3 has 21 residues. Trimming cost V 3 bases and J 5 bases; bases outside gene matches: 21. The germline CDR1 and CDR2 sequences are SGHRS and YFSETQ.

The chain has TRBV5-1 and TRBJ1-2; D is perhaps TRBD1 (6 bases). This CDR3 contains 16 residues. Germline V gene lookup returns CDR1 SGHRS and CDR2 YFSETQ. Trimming shortened V by 1 base and J by 0 bases, and 13 bases separated the two germline ends. The DNA for the CDR3 is TGCGCCAGCAGCTTGCCTAGGACAGACGCTAACTATGGCTACACCTTC. Encoded protein: CASSLPRTDANYGYTF.

The sample holds a few counts of this clone. The chain carries TRBV19 and TRBJ1-5; D is ambiguous. The CDR3 is made up of 14 amino acids. V lost 10 bases, J lost 1 base, and 14 bases lay in between. The germline gives CDR1 LNHDA, CDR2 SQIVND (reference sequence). The CDR3 protein is CATHAGTSNQPQHF. CDR3 DNA: TGTGCCACCCACGCGGGCACCAGCAATCAGCCCCAGCATTTT.

The chain has TRBV12-5 and TRBJ1-1; possibly TRBD1 for D (5 bases). Trimming left V 7 bases short and J 9 bases short, with 18 bases between. In germline, CDR1 is LGHNT, CDR2 FRNRAP. The length of the CDR3 is 13 residues. DNA of the CDR3: TGTGCTAGTGCCGGCCGGGACCTACTTCAAGCTTTCTTT. The encoded protein is CASAGRDLLQAFF.

This chain joins TRBV7-9 and TRBJ1-2; 10 bases align to TRBD1. Germline V CDR1 and CDR2: SEHNR, FQNEAQ (reference sequence). The CDR3 runs to 14 residues. J gave up 6 bases and V 3 bases, and 4 bases lay outside the gene matches. The DNA of the CDR3 is TGTGCCAGCAGCTTCCGGGACAGGGGTGATGGCTACACCTTC. Protein sequence: CASSFRDRGDGYTF.

The gene calls are TRBV6-4 and TRBJ1-6; D perhaps matches TRBD1 (6 bases). CDR1 is MRHNA and CDR2 is SNTAGT in the germline V gene. CDR3 length: 18 amino acids. V lost 5 bases, J lost 0 bases, and 17 bases lay in between. In DNA form, the CDR3 reads TGTGCCAGCAGTCCGGGGGGCAGACAGAGCTCCTATAATTCACCCCTCCACTTT. It is translated as CASSPGGRQSSYNSPLHF.